These 17 T cell receptor beta chains originate from one sample sequenced in a study of beta chain features in type 1 diabetes. The investigators reverse transcribed all of the isolated RNA, so they sequenced expressed TCRB transcripts. This table comes from immunoSEQ multiplex PCR, and its TCRdb copy is limited to in-frame clones, with some not included. This sample has about 59,000 clones; approximately 59% occur once, and the top ten carry 2.2%. The sequenced sample was Tregs from blood. The receptors shown here come from a woman under 30 in good health.

The chain uses TRBV5-1 and TRBJ2-7; a weak D match, TRBD2 (6 bases). The CDR3 is 16 residues long. CDR1 is SGHRS and CDR2 is YFSETQ in the germline V gene. V was cut by 1 base and J by 6 bases, with 20 bases left in between. The CDR3 DNA is TGCGCCAGCAGCTTGCTCGCCGGTGCAGGAGGGGTCGAGCAGTACTTC. Translated, it gives CASSLLAGAGGVEQYF.

V and J are TRBV7-3 and TRBJ2-3; D is unresolved. CDR3 length: 15 amino acids. Trimming stripped 0 bases from V and 0 bases from J, with 7 bases between. Germline CDR1 SGHTA, CDR2 FQGTGA. The CDR3: CASSLTGVSTDTQYF. DNA of the CDR3: TGTGCCAGCAGCTTAACGGGCGTTAGCACAGATACGCAGTATTTT.

In this sample, this clone turned up a few times. The chain uses TRBV7-9 and TRBJ2-1, with TRBD2 identical over 7 bases. V gave up 0 bases and J gave up 8 bases; unmatched junction bases: 4. This CDR3 spans 14 amino acids. Germline V gene data show CDR1 as SEHNR and CDR2 as FQNEAQ (reference sequence). The CDR3 DNA follows: TGTGCCAGCAGCTTAGCGGGGGGGATCGATGAGCAGTTCTTC. Translated, it gives CASSLAGGIDEQFF.

This clone was counted only a few times. This chain's CDR3 is CASSSQLISGNTIYF. The CDR3 nucleotides read TGCGCCAGCAGTTCACAGTTAATCTCTGGAAACACCATATATTTT. V is TRBV23-1 and J is TRBJ1-3, with D uncertain. TRBV23-1 is flagged as an ORF with uncertain function. This CDR3 contains 15 residues. V was clipped by 5 bases and J by 0 bases, with 11 bases between them.

The gene calls are TRBV5-1 and TRBJ2-1; 7 nucleotides match TRBD1. CDR3 length equals 15 residues. In germline, CDR1 is SGHRS, CDR2 YFSETQ. The trim removed 1 base at V and 7 bases at J, leaving 8 bases unmatched. The CDR3 DNA reads TGCGCCAGCAGCTTGAGACAGGGAGTGACTAATGAGCAGTTCTTC. The encoded protein is CASSLRQGVTNEQFF.

The V gene is TRBV9, the J gene TRBJ2-5; 9 bases are shared with TRBD2. Trimming cost V 1 base and J 2 bases; bases outside gene matches: 3. The CDR3 has 15 residues. Germline V gene data show CDR1 as SGDLS and CDR2 as YYNGEE. CDR3 bases: TGTGCCAGCAGCGTAAGCGGGAGGTATCAAGAGACCCAGTACTTC. Translation gives CASSVSGRYQETQYF. Variable domain in full (rest from reference TRBV9 and TRBJ2-5): DSGVTQTPKHLITATGQRVTLRCSPRSGDLSVYWYQQSLDQGLQFLIQYYNGEERAKGNILERFSAQQFPDLHSELNLSSLELGDSALYFCASSVSGRYQETQYFGPGTRLLVL.

This clone was detected a few times. The J gene is TRBJ2-1, the V gene TRBV6-1; 10 positions match TRBD2. The CDR3 is 14 residues long. The germline gives CDR1 MNHNS, CDR2 SASEGT. V lost 6 bases and J lost 4; bases outside the gene matches: 3. CDR3 coding DNA: TGTGCCAGCAGACGGACTAGCGGTTACAATGAGCAGTTCTTC. It encodes CASRRTSGYNEQFF.

In DNA, the CDR3 is TGTGCCAGCAGTGACCGGACTGATCAAGAGACCCAGTACTTC. Its protein product is CASSDRTDQETQYF. This sequence joins TRBV2 and TRBJ2-5; a weak D match, TRBD2 (5 bases). The CDR3 totals 14 residues. CDR1 and CDR2 (germline): SNHLY, FYNNEI. V gave up 3 bases and J gave up 2 bases, with 10 bases separating them. Based on the CDR3 plus reference TRBV2 and TRBJ2-5, the full variable domain is EPEVTQTPSHQVTQMGQEVILRCVPISNHLYFYWYRQILGQKVEFLVSFYNNEISEKSEIFDDQFSVERPDGSNFTLKIRSTKLEDSAMYFCASSDRTDQETQYFGPGTRLLVL.

The chain combines TRBV7-2 with TRBJ2-5; 7 bases agree with TRBD1. From germline, CDR1 is SGHTA and CDR2 FQGNSA. This CDR3 region has 16 residues. V was pared by 5 bases and J by 4 bases, with 13 bases of the junction left unmatched. CDR3 amino acids: CASSPDRPTGTETQYF. For the CDR3, the DNA is TGTGCCAGCAGCCCTGACCGACCGACAGGGACAGAGACCCAGTACTTC.

This clone came up a few times. This rearrangement joins TRBV2 to TRBJ2-3, with 8 bases aligning to TRBD1. This CDR3 is built from 15 residues. With 10 bases clipped from V and 0 bases from J, the junction kept 9 bases outside the gene matches. CDR1 is SNHLY and CDR2 is FYNNEI in the germline V gene. CDR3 in DNA: TGTGCCACTCGGGGCCGGACAGGGAGCACAGATACGCAGTATTTT. The encoded protein is CATRGRTGSTDTQYF.

This clone has only a few counts. This chain joins TRBV6-1 and TRBJ2-7, with 11 nucleotides matching TRBD2. The V gene end was trimmed by 4 bases and the J gene end by 3 bases; junction bases not matched to a gene: 5. Germline V gene lookup returns CDR1 MNHNS and CDR2 SASEGT. This CDR3 contains 15 residues. The CDR3 here is CASSVGLAGYYEQYF. Written as DNA, the CDR3 is TGTGCCAGCAGTGTTGGACTAGCGGGTTACTACGAGCAGTACTTC.

This clone has just a few counts. This sequence joins TRBV5-1 and TRBJ2-7, with unresolved D. Germline V CDR1 and CDR2: SGHRS, YFSETQ. This CDR3 has 14 amino acids. Trimming shortened V by 2 bases and J by 8 bases, and 17 bases separated the two germline ends. The CDR3 region is CASSLTTAPTKQYF. DNA for the CDR3: TGCGCCAGCAGCTTAACAACAGCTCCTACGAAGCAGTACTTC.

This rearrangement joins TRBV4-1 to TRBJ1-3; D might be TRBD1 (6 bases). CDR3 size: 16 residues. In germline, CDR1 is MGHRA, CDR2 YSYEKL. Trimming took 1 base from V and 0 from J, leaving 10 bases between them. The CDR3 is CASSQGRGNSGNTIYF. CDR3 DNA: TGCGCCAGCAGCCAAGGAAGGGGGAACTCTGGAAACACCATATATTTT.

This clone has a handful of counts. This chain links TRBV18 with TRBJ1-5; D is uncertain. Trimming shortened V by 6 bases and J by 7 bases, and 13 bases separated the two germline ends. The CDR3 consists of 13 residues. Germline V gene lookup returns CDR1 KGHSH and CDR2 LQKENI. The CDR3 loop reads CASSPGGQQPQHF. The CDR3 region has the DNA TGTGCCAGCTCCCCGGGAGGGCAACAGCCCCAGCATTTT.

This sequence joins TRBV7-9 and TRBJ1-4; D is possibly TRBD1 (6 bases). This CDR3 spans 16 amino acids. The germline V gene encodes CDR1 SEHNR and CDR2 FQNEAQ (reference sequence). Trimming removed 2 bases from V and 1 base from J, with 11 bases in between. The CDR3 bases are TGTGCCAGCAGCTTACCAAAAGGGGGAACTAATGAAAAACTGTTTTTT. Protein product: CASSLPKGGTNEKLFF.

In this sample, this clone turned up a few times. The V call is TRBV6-5, the J call TRBJ1-2; 9 nucleotides align to TRBD1. Unmatched junction bases numbered 4, after V lost 5 bases and J lost 6 bases. CDR1 MNHEY and CDR2 SVGAGI come from the germline V gene. This CDR3 is built from 13 residues. CDR3 in DNA: TGTGCCAGCAGTCCCGGGACAGGGCATGGCTACACCTTC. It translates to CASSPGTGHGYTF.

This clone has a handful of counts. The chain combines TRBV11-2 with TRBJ2-3; 9 bases fit TRBD2. Trimming took 5 bases from V and 0 from J; bases not matched to a gene: 9. The CDR3 extends over 17 amino acids. Germline V lookup: CDR1 SGHAT, CDR2 FQNNGV. The CDR3 sequence is CASSHTPSGVSTDTQYF. The CDR3 nucleotides read TGTGCCAGCAGCCACACCCCTAGCGGGGTGAGCACAGATACGCAGTATTTT.